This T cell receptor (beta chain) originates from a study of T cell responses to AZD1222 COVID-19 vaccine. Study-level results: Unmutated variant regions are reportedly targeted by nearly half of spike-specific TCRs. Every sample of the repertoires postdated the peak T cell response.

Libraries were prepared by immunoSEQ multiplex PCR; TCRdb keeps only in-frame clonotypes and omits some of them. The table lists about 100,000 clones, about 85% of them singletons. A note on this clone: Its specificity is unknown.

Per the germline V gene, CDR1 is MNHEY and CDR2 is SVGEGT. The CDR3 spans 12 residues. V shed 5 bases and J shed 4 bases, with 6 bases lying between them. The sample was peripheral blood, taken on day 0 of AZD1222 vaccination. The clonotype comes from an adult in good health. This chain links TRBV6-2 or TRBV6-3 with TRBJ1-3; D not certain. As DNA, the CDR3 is TGTGCCAGCAGTCAAGACGGAAACACCATATATTTT. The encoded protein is CASSQDGNTIYF.